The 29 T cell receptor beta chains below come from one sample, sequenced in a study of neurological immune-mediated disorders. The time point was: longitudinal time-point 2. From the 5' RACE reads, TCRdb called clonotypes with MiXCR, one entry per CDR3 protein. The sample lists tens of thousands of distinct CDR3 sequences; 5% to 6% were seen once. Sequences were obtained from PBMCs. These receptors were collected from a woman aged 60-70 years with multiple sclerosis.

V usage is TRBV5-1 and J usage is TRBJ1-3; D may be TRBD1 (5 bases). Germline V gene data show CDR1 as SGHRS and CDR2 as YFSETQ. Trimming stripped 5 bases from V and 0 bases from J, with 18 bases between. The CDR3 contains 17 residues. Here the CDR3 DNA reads TGCGCCAGCAGTTTTAGGGGTTCCGCGAACTCTGGAAACACCATATATTTT. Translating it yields CASSFRGSANSGNTIYF.

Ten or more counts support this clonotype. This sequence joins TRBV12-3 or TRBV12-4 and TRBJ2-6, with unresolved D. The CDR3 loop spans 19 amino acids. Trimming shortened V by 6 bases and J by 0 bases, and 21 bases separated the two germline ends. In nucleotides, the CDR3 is TGTGCCAGCAGGACTGCGGACGGAAAGATTAGCTCTGGGGCCAACGTCCTGACTTTC. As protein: CASRTADGKISSGANVLTF.

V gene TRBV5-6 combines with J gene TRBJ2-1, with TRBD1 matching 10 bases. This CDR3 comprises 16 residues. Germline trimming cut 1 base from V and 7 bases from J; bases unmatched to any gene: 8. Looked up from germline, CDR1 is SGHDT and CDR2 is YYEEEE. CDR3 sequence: CASSLMGQGSWNEQFF. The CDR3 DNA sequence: TGTGCCAGCAGCTTGATGGGACAGGGGAGCTGGAATGAGCAGTTCTTC.

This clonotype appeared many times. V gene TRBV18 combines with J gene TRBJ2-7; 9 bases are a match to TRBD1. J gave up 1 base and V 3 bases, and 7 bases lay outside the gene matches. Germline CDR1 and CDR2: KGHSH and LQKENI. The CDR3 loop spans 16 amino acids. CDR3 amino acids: CASSPPDRGGSYEQYF. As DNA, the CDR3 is TGTGCCAGCTCACCCCCGGACAGGGGAGGATCCTACGAGCAGTACTTC.

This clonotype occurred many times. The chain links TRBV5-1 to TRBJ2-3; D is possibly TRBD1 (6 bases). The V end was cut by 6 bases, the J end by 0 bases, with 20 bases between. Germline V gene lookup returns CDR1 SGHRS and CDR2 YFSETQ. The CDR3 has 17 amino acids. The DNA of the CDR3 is TGCGCCAGCATTCTCATTCCCGGGACAATTAGCACAGATACGCAGTATTTT. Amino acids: CASILIPGTISTDTQYF.

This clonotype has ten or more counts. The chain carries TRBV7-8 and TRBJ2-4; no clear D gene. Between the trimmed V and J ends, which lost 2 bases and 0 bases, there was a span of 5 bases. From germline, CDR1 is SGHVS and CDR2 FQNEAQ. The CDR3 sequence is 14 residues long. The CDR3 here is CASSLNLAKNIQYF. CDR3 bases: TGTGCCAGCAGCTTAAACCTAGCCAAAAACATTCAGTACTTC.

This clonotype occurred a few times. CDR3 region: CASSTRWRGTAYNEQFF. Written as DNA, the CDR3 is TGTGCCAGCAGCACCCGTTGGCGGGGGACCGCCTACAATGAGCAGTTCTTC. The chain combines TRBV7-6 with TRBJ2-1, with 7 bases aligning to TRBD2. With V trimmed by 5 bases and J by 2 bases, 12 bases remained unmatched. The CDR3 has 17 residues. Germline V gene sequence: CDR1 SGHVS, CDR2 FNYEAQ.

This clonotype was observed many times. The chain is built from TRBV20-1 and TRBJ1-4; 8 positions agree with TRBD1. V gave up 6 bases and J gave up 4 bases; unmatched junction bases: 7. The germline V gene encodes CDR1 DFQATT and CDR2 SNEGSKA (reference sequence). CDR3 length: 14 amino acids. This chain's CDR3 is CSAQRTGNNEKLFF. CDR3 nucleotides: TGCAGTGCCCAGCGGACAGGGAATAATGAAAAACTGTTTTTT.

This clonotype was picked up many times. CDR3 sequence: CASRTGLSPYGYTF. The CDR3 DNA follows: TGTGCCAGCAGAACAGGGCTTTCCCCCTATGGCTACACCTTC. This sequence joins TRBV2 and TRBJ1-2, with D possibly being TRBD1 (6 bases). The V gene's germline CDR1 is SNHLY and CDR2 FYNNEI. The CDR3 consists of 14 residues. Between the trimmed V and J ends, which lost 6 bases and 4 bases, there was a span of 15 bases.

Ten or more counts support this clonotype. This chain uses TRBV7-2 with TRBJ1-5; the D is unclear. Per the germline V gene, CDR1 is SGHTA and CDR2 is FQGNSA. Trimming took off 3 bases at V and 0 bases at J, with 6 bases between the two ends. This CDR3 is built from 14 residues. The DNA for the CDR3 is TGTGCCAGCAGCTTTGACCCTAGCAATCAGCCCCAGCATTTT. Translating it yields CASSFDPSNQPQHF.

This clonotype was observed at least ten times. In DNA form, the CDR3 reads TGTGCCAGCAGCTTAGCCGGACTAGGGCTAGGCAATGAGCAGTTCTTC. It translates to CASSLAGLGLGNEQFF. The rearrangement links TRBV7-9 to TRBJ2-1; TRBD2 aligns across 7 bases. V trimming: 0 bases; J trimming: 6 bases; junction bases outside the gene matches: 8. This CDR3 is 16 amino acids long. Germline assignment: CDR1 SEHNR and CDR2 FQNEAQ (reference sequence). The complete variable domain, with remaining parts taken from reference TRBV7-9 and TRBJ2-1, reads DTGVSQNPRHKITKRGQNVTFRCDPISEHNRLYWYRQTLGQGPEFLTYFQNEAQLEKSRLLSDRFSAERPKGSFSTLEIQRTEQGDSAMYLCASSLAGLGLGNEQFFGPGTRLTVL.

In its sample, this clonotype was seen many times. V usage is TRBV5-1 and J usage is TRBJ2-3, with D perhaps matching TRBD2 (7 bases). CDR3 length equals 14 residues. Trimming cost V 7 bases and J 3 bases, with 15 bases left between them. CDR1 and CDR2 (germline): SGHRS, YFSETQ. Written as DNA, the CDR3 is TGCGCCAGCTTTCAGGCGGGGGCGACAGATACGCAGTATTTT. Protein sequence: CASFQAGATDTQYF.

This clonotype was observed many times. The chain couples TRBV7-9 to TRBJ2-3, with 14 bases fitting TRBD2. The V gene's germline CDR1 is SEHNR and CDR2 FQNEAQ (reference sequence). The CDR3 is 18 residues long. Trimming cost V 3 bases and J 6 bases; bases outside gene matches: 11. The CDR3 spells CASSFYGLAGGLEDTQYF. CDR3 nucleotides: TGTGCCAGCAGCTTTTATGGACTAGCGGGGGGACTTGAGGATACGCAGTATTTT.

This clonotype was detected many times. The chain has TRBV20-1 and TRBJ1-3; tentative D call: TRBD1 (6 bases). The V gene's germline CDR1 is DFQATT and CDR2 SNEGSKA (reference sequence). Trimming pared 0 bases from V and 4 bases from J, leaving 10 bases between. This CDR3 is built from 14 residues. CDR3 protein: CSARDPTGGNTIYF. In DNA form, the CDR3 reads TGCAGTGCTAGAGATCCGACAGGCGGAAACACCATATATTTT.

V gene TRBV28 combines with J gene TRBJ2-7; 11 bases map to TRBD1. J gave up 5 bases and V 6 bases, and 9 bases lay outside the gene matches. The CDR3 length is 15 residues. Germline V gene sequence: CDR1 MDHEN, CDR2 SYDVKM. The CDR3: CASRVSGTGGNEQYF. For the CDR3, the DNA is TGTGCCAGCAGGGTTTCTGGGACAGGGGGGAACGAGCAGTACTTC.

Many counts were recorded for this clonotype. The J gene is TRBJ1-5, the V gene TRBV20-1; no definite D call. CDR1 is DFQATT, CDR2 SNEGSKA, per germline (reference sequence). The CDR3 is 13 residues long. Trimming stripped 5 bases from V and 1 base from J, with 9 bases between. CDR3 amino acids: CSAPSGSNQPQHF. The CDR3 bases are TGCAGTGCTCCCTCCGGGAGCAATCAGCCCCAGCATTTT.

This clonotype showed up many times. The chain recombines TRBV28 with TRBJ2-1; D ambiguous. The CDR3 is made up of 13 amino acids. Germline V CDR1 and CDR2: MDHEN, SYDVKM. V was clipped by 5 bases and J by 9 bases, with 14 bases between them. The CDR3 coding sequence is TGTGCCAGCAGTCCCCCCTTGGCGGTTGAGCAGTTCTTC. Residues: CASSPPLAVEQFF. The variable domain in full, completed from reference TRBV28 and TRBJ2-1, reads DVKVTQSSRYLVKRTGEKVFLECVQDMDHENMFWYRQDPGLGLRLIYFSYDVKMKEKGDIPEGYSVSREKKERFSLILESASTNQTSMYLCASSPPLAVEQFFGPGTRLTVL.

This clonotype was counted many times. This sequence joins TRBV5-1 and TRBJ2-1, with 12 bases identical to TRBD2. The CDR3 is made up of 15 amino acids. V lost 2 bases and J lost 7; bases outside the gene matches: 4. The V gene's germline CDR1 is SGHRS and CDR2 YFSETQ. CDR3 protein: CASSFVLAGGNEQFF. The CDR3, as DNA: TGCGCCAGCAGCTTTGTACTAGCGGGGGGAAATGAGCAGTTCTTC.

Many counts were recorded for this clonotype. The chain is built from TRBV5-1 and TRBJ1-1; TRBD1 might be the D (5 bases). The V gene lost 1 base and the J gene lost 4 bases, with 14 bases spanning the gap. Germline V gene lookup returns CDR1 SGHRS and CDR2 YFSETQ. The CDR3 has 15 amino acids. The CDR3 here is CASSLMRGDATEAFF. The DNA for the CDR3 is TGCGCCAGCAGCTTGATGAGGGGTGACGCCACTGAAGCTTTCTTT.

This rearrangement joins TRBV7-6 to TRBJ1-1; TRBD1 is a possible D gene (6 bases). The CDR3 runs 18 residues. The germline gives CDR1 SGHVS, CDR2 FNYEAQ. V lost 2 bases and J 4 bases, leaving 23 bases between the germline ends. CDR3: CASSLTTGGAMMATEAFF. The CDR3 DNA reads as TGTGCCAGCAGCTTAACCACCGGGGGGGCTATGATGGCCACTGAAGCTTTCTTT.

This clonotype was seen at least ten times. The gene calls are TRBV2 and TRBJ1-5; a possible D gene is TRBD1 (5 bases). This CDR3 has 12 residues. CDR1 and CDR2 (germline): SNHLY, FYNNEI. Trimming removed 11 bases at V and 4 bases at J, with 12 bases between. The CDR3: CASSGGNQPQHF. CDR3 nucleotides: TGTGCCTCAAGTGGGGGGAATCAGCCCCAGCATTTT.

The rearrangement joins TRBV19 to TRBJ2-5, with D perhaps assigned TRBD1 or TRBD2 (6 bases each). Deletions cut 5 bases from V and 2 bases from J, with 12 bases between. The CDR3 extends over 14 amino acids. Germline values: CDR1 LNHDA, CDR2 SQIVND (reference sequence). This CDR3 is CASSPGAVQETQYF. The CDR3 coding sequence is TGTGCCAGTAGTCCGGGGGCCGTACAAGAGACCCAGTACTTC.

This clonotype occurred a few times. DNA for the CDR3: TGTGCCAGCAGCCATCTAGCGGGCTCTAACAATGAGCAGTTCTTC. Protein product: CASSHLAGSNNEQFF. The chain links TRBV14 to TRBJ2-1, with 8 bases fitting TRBD2. The V gene's germline CDR1 is SGHDN and CDR2 FVKESK. This CDR3 is built from 15 residues. V shed 3 bases and J 5 bases; nucleotides not matched to a gene: 6.

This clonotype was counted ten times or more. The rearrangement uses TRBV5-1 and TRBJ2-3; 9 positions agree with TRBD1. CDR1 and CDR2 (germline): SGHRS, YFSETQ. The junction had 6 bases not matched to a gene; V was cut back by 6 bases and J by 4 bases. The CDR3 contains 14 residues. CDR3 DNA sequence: TGCGCCAGCACCCAGACAGGGGGGTCAGATACGCAGTATTTT. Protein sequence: CASTQTGGSDTQYF.

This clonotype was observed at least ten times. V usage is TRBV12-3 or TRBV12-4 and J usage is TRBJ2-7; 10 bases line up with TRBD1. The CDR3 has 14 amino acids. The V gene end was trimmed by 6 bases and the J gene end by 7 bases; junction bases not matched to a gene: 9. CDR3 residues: CASSRGQGVGEQYF. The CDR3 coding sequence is TGTGCCAGCAGCCGAGGACAGGGGGTAGGAGAGCAGTACTTC.

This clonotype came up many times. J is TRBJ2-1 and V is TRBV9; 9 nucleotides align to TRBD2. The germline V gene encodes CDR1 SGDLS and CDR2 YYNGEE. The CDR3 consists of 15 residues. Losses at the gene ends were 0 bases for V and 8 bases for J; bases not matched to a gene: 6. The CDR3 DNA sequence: TGTGCCAGCAGCGTAGGAGCGGGGGGCAGGGATGAGCAGTTCTTC. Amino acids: CASSVGAGGRDEQFF.

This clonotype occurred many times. The CDR3 protein is CASSHNPTGGTEAFF. The CDR3 nucleotides read TGCGCCAGCAGCCATAATCCTACAGGGGGCACTGAAGCTTTCTTT. The chain is built from TRBV5-1 and TRBJ1-1; 8 bases agree with TRBD1. The CDR3 sequence is 15 residues long. In germline, CDR1 is SGHRS, CDR2 YFSETQ. V shed 4 bases and J 4 bases; nucleotides not matched to a gene: 9.

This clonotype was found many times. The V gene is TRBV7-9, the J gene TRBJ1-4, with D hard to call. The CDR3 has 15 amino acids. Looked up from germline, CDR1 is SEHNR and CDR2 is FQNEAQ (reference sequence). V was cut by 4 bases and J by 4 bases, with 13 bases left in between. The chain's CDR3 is CASSSRGADNEKLFF. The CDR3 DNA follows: TGTGCCAGCAGCTCCCGGGGTGCCGATAATGAAAAACTGTTTTTT.

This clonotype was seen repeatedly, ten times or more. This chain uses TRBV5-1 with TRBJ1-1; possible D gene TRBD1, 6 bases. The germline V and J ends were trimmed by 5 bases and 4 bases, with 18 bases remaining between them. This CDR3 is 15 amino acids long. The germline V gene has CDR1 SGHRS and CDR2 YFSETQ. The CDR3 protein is CASRPTGGIPTEAFF. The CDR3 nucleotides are TGCGCCAGCAGACCCACTGGGGGCATCCCCACTGAAGCTTTCTTT.